This TCR beta chain was retrieved from a study of identical twins. Study-wide results and limits: Whereas memory repertoires showed no such difference, abundant cord blood beta clonotypes carried fewer insertions. Diverse VJ usage suggested most zero-insertion clonotypes were not invariant T cells.

Among all donors, each was a healthy Caucasian. The V gene lost 1 base and the J gene lost 4 bases, with 17 bases spanning the gap. Germline V gene data show CDR1 as SGHDT and CDR2 as YYEEEE. This CDR3 region has 16 residues. Comment on this clonotype: Its antigen is undetermined.

From the 5' RACE reads, TCRdb called clonotypes with MiXCR, one entry per CDR3 protein. This sample carries about 730,000 distinct CDR3 sequences, 21% of them seen once, and the ten largest clones take 4% to 5.5%. These data were likewise used in another study, on T cells expressing NK-cell markers.

This chain links TRBV5-6 with TRBJ1-2; possibly TRBD1 for D (5 bases). Specimen: PBMCs. The receptor was derived from a woman in her late teens or twenties in good health. In DNA form, the CDR3 reads TGTGCCAGCAGCTTGAGGAGGGGAATGGTTTTCTATGGCTACACCTTC. Translated, it gives CASSLRRGMVFYGYTF.